This TCR beta chain was captured in a study of T cell repertoires in cytomegalovirus infection. Broader study findings: Pooled public TCR beta family frequency picked out CMV carriers with the relevant HLA. There were HLA-C-restricted CMV-specific TCR beta clonotypes dominating the ex vivo response.

MiXCR was run by TCRdb on the reads, yielding one entry per CDR3 protein. The data contain 550,000 to 700,000 distinct CDR3 sequences, approximately 40% of them singletons. The J segment lost 5 bases and the V segment lost 6 bases, leaving 3 bases of the junction unmatched. The CDR3 has 13 residues. In this sample, this clonotype turned up a few times. Its target is unknown. This TCR came from a human donor in good health (CMV status not recorded). Some clones in this sample may be carry-over from other donors' samples. The chain is built from TRBV12-3 or TRBV12-4 and TRBJ2-3; TRBD1 matches at 9 bases. The sequenced sample was cultured PBMCs, obtained from culture after CMV antigen stimulation. CDR3 sequence (DNA): TGTGCCAGCAGGAGACAGGGGGAAGATACGCAGTATTTT. Its protein product is CASRRQGEDTQYF.